The sequence of this T cell receptor (beta chain) was determined in a study of blood T cell repertoires in COVID-19. Profiled with immunoSEQ multiplex PCR; TCRdb holds only in-frame clones, not every one. The sample shows around 390,000 clones, more than 75% of them seen only once. The V end lost 4 bases, the J end lost 5 bases, and 18 bases lay between the germline ends. Germline assignment: CDR1 LGHNA and CDR2 YSLEER. This CDR3 is built from 16 residues. The study recruited people aged about 18 to 90 years across around 23 US areas. The chain employs TRBV4-3 and TRBJ2-1, with D perhaps TRBD1 (6 bases). The sample was PBMCs or T cells enriched from blood (not recorded which). The sequence was collected from a woman in her forties or fifties who had recovered from COVID-19. CDR3 residues: CASSLKYRDTDNEQFF. CDR3 nucleotides: TGCGCCAGCAGCCTTAAATACCGGGACACCGACAATGAGCAGTTCTTC.